One T cell receptor beta chain is described in this entry. The antigen remains undetermined. The source of the sample is a study of radiotherapy plus CTLA-4 blockade in lung cancer. The CDR3 contains 15 residues. Trimming removed 4 bases from V and 4 bases from J, with 16 bases in between. Germline assignment: CDR1 SGHVS and CDR2 FQNEAQ. Broader study findings: The best prediction of response reportedly came from early blood T cell clone dynamics, with interferon-beta.

Using immunoSEQ multiplex PCR, the repertoire was profiled, and TCRdb retains in-frame clones only, with some absent. The sample has approximately 81,000 clones, 60% to 85% seen once. The sequences come from peripheral blood, collected from a patient treated with radiotherapy plus ipilimumab. This TCR came from a human donor with non-small cell lung cancer who had a partial response to radiotherapy plus ipilimumab. Some clones in this sample may be carry-over from other donors' samples. The gene calls are TRBV7-8 and TRBJ1-2; a possible D gene is TRBD1 (6 bases). This CDR3 is CASSSSTGFVYGYTF. CDR3 DNA sequence: TGTGCCAGCAGCTCATCTACAGGGTTCGTCTATGGCTACACCTTC.